The entry that follows covers one TCR beta chain sequence. This entry belongs to a study of blood T cell repertoires in COVID-19. For the study at large: The United States, Italy and Spain supplied acute and convalescent COVID-19 samples. The cDNA or gDNA used as material had been derived from T cells, B-cell-depleted T cells, or PBMCs.

Deletions cut 7 bases from V and 1 base from J, with 10 bases between. In germline, CDR1 is MDHEN, CDR2 SYDVKM. This CDR3 has 13 amino acids. In the authors' workflow: Amplification with reference gene primers provided the estimates of nucleated cell counts. Here immunoSEQ multiplex PCR was the method, and the copy in TCRdb shows in-frame clones only, minus some. V and J calls and clone size follow that table, whereas D and trimming were derived from the DNA. The sample lists 150,000 to 200,000 clones; roughly 87% were seen once. The TCR was taken from a human donor in a cohort sampled during active COVID-19. The material sequenced was peripheral blood. The chain employs TRBV28 and TRBJ1-1; tentatively, D is TRBD1 (6 bases). The CDR3 region has the DNA TGTGCCAGCATCCTACAGGGGAACACTGAAGCTTTCTTT. Amino acids: CASILQGNTEAFF.